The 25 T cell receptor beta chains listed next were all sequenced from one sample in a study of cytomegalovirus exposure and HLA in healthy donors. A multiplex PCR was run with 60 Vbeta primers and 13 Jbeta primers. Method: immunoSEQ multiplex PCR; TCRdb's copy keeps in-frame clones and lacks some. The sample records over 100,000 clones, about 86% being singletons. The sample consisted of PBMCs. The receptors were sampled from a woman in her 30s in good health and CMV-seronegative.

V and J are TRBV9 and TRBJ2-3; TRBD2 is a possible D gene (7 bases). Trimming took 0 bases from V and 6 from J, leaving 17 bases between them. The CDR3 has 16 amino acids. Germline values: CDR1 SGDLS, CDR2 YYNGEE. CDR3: CASSVVGGGAGDTQYF. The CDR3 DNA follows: TGTGCCAGCAGCGTAGTAGGAGGGGGGGCCGGGGATACGCAGTATTTT. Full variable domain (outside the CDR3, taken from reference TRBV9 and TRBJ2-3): DSGVTQTPKHLITATGQRVTLRCSPRSGDLSVYWYQQSLDQGLQFLIQYYNGEERAKGNILERFSAQQFPDLHSELNLSSLELGDSALYFCASSVVGGGAGDTQYFGPGTRLTVL.

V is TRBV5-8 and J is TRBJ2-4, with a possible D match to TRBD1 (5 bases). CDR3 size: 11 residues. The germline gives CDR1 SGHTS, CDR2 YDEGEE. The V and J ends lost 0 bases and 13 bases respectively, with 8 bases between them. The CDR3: CASSLGGVQYF. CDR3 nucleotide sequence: TGTGCCAGCAGCTTGGGGGGCGTCCAGTACTTC.

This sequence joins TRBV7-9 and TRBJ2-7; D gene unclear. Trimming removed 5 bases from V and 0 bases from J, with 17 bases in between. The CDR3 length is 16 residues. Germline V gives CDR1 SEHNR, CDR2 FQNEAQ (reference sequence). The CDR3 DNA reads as TGTGCCAGCAGCGTGTACCCCGCGGCCCGCTCCTACGAGCAGTACTTC. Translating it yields CASSVYPAARSYEQYF.

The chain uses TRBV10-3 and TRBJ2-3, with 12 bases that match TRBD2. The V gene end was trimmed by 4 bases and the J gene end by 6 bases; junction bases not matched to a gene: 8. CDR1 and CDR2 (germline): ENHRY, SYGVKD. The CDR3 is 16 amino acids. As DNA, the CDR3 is TGTGCCATCAGTGCGCCTAGCGGGGGGGCAGAGGATACGCAGTATTTT. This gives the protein CAISAPSGGAEDTQYF.

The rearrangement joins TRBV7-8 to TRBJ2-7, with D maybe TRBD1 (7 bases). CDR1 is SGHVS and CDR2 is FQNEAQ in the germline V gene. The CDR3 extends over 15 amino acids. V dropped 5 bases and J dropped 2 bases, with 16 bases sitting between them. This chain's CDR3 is CASSPQGGRPYEQYF. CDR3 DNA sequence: TGTGCCAGCAGCCCCCAGGGGGGCCGTCCCTACGAGCAGTACTTC.

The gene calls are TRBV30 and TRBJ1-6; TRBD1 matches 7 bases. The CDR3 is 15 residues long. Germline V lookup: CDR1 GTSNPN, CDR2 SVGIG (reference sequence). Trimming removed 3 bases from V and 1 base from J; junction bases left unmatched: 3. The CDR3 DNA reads TGTGCCTGGAGCACAGGGGTTTCCTATAATTCACCCCTCCACTTT. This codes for CAWSTGVSYNSPLHF.

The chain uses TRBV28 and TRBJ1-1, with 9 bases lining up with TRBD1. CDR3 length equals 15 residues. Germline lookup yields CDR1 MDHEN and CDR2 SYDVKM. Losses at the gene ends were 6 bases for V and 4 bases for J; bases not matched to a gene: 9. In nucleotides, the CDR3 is TGTGCCAGCAGATCCGGGACAGGGTTCTTCACTGAAGCTTTCTTT. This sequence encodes CASRSGTGFFTEAFF.

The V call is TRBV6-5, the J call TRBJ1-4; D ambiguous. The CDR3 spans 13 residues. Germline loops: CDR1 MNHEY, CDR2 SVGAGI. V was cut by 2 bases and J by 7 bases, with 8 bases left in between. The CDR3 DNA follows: TGTGCCAGCAGTTACCTCCTCAGTGAAAAACTGTTTTTT. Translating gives CASSYLLSEKLFF.

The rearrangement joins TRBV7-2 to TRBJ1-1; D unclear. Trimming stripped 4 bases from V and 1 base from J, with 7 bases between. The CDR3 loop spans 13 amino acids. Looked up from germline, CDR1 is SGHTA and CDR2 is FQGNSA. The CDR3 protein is CASSWASNTEAFF. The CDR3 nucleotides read TGTGCCAGCAGCTGGGCATCGAACACTGAAGCTTTCTTT.

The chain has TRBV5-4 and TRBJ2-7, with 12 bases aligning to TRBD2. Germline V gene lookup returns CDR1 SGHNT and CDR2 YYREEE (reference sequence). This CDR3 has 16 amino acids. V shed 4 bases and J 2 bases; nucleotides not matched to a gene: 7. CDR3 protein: CASSLPSGGATYEQYF. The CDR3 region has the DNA TGTGCCAGCAGCCTACCTAGCGGGGGGGCAACCTACGAGCAGTACTTC.

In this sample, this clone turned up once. Written as DNA, the CDR3 is TGTGCCAGCAGTTTCGGACAGGGGATAGGAGAAAAACTGTTTTTT. Translation: CASSFGQGIGEKLFF. The V call is TRBV7-9, the J call TRBJ1-4; the match to TRBD1 covers 9 bases. This CDR3 is 15 amino acids long. Germline V gene lookup returns CDR1 SEHNR and CDR2 FQNEAQ (reference sequence). Losses at the gene ends were 6 bases for V and 8 bases for J; bases not matched to a gene: 10.

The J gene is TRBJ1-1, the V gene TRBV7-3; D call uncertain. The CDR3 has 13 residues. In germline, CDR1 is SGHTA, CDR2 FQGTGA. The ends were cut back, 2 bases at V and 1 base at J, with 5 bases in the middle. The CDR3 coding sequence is TGTGCCAGCAGCTTATGGAGGAACACTGAAGCTTTCTTT. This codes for CASSLWRNTEAFF.

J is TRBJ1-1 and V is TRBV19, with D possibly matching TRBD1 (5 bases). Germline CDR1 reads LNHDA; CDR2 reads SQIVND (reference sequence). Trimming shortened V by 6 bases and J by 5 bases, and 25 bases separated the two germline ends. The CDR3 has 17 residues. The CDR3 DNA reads TGTGCCAGTAGCACCCCGTTGGGACTACCGCTAGGGACTGAAGCTTTCTTT. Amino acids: CASSTPLGLPLGTEAFF.

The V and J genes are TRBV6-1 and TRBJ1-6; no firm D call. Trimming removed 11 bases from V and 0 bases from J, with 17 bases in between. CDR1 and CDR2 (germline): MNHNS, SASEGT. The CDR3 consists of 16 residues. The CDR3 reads CACRAHLSSYNSPLHF. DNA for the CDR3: TGTGCCTGCCGTGCCCATTTGAGCTCCTATAATTCACCCCTCCACTTT.

This chain's CDR3 is CASSQDYGTSDYEQYF. CDR3 DNA: TGCGCCAGCAGCCAAGACTACGGGACTAGCGATTACGAGCAGTACTTC. The chain couples TRBV4-3 to TRBJ2-7; 10 nucleotides match TRBD2. The J segment lost 4 bases and the V segment lost 0 bases, leaving 6 bases of the junction unmatched. Germline V gene data show CDR1 as LGHNA and CDR2 as YSLEER. This CDR3 is 16 amino acids long.

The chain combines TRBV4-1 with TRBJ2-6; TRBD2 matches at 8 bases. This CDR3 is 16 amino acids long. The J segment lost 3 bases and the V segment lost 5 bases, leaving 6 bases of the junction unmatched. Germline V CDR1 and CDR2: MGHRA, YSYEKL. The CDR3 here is CASSRLGGGGANVLTF. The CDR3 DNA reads TGCGCCAGCAGCAGGCTCGGGGGGGGTGGGGCCAACGTCCTGACTTTC.

The CDR3 is CASSEGAAYSNQPQHF. The CDR3 DNA sequence: TGTGCCAGCAGTGAAGGAGCAGCGTATAGCAATCAGCCCCAGCATTTT. The J gene is TRBJ1-5, the V gene TRBV2; D is ambiguous. Trimming pared 1 base from V and 0 bases from J, leaving 10 bases between. Germline V gene data show CDR1 as SNHLY and CDR2 as FYNNEI. CDR3 length equals 16 residues.

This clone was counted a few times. CDR3 sequence (DNA): TGTGCCAGCAAACCGGACAGGGGGCGTACTGAAGCTTTCTTT. Residues: CASKPDRGRTEAFF. The chain is built from TRBV6-5 and TRBJ1-1; 11 bases match TRBD1. CDR1 and CDR2 from the germline V gene are MNHEY and SVGAGI. The V and J ends lost 7 bases and 5 bases, in that order; junction bases with no gene match: 6. This CDR3 comprises 14 residues.

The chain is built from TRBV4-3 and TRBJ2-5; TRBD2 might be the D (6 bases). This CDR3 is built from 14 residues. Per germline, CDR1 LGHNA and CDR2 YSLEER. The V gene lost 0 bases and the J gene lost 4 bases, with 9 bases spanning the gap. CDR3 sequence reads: CASSQDVSGETQYF. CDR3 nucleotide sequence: TGCGCCAGCAGCCAAGATGTTAGCGGAGAGACCCAGTACTTC.

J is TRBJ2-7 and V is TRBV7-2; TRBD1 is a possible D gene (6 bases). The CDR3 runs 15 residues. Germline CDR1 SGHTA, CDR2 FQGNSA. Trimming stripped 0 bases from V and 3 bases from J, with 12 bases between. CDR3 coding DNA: TGTGCCAGCAGCTTAGCGGGACACGGATACTACGAGCAGTACTTC. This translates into CASSLAGHGYYEQYF.

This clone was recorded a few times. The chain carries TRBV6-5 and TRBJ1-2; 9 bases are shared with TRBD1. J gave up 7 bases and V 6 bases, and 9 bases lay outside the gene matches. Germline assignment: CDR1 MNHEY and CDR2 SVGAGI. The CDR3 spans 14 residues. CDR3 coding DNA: TGTGCCAGCAGACGCCGGGACAGGGTGGTTGGCTACACCTTC. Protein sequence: CASRRRDRVVGYTF.

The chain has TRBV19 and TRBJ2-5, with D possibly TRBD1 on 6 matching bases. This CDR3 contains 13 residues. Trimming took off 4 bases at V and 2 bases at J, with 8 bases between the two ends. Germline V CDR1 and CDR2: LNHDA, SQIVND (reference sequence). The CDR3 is CASSKTGQETQYF. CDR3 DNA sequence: TGTGCCAGTAGTAAGACAGGACAAGAGACCCAGTACTTC.

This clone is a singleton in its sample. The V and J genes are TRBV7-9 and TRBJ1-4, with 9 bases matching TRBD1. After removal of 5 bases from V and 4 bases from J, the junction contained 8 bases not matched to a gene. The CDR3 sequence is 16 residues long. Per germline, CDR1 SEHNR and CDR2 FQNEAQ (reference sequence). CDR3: CASSTHRGPNNEKLFF. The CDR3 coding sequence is TGTGCCAGCAGCACCCACAGGGGGCCCAATAATGAAAAACTGTTTTTT. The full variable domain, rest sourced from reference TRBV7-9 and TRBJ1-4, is DTGVSQNPRHKITKRGQNVTFRCDPISEHNRLYWYRQTLGQGPEFLTYFQNEAQLEKSRLLSDRFSAERPKGSFSTLEIQRTEQGDSAMYLCASSTHRGPNNEKLFFGSGTQLSVL.

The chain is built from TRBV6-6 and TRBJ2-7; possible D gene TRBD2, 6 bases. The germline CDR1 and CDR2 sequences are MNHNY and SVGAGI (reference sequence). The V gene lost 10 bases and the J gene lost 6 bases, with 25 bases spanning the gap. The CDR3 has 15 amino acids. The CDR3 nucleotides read TGTGCCACCCTCTGGGGAGGTGGCTCGGGCGGCGAGCAGTACTTC. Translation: CATLWGGGSGGEQYF.

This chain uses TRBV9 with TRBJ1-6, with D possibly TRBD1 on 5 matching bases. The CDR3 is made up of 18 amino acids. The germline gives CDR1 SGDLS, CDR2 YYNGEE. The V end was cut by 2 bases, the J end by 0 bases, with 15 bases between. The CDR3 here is CASSVARDYSSYNSPLHF. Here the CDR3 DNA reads TGTGCCAGCAGCGTCGCCAGGGATTACAGCTCCTATAATTCACCCCTCCACTTT.